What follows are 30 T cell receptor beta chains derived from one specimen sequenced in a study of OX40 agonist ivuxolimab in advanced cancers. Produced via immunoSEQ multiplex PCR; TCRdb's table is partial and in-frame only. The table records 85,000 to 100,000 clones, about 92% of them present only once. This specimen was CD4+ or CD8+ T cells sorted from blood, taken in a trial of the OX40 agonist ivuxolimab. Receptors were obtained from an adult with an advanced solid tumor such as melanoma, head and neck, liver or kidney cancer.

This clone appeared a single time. The CDR3 is CASSYLAEAFF. Here the CDR3 DNA reads TGTGCCAGCAGTTACTTGGCTGAAGCTTTCTTT. This chain joins TRBV6-5 and TRBJ1-1, with D hard to call. The CDR3 consists of 11 residues. Germline V gene data show CDR1 as MNHEY and CDR2 as SVGAGI. Trimming removed 1 base at V and 6 bases at J, with 3 bases between.

The CDR3 here is CASSRAGDRGSYEQYF. The CDR3 DNA reads TGTGCCAGCAGCCGGGCGGGGGACAGGGGATCCTACGAGCAGTACTTC. The chain employs TRBV28 and TRBJ2-7, with 10 bases fitting TRBD1. CDR3 size: 16 residues. Germline-derived CDR1 and CDR2 are MDHEN and SYDVKM. With V trimmed by 6 bases and J by 1 base, 9 bases remained unmatched.

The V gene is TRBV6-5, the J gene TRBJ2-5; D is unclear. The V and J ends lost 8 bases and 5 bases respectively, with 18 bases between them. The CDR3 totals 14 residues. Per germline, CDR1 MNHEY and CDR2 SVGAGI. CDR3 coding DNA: TGTGCCAGCCACGTACGGAAGGAGTCGGAGACCCAGTACTTC. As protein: CASHVRKESETQYF.

Here the CDR3 reads CASSQGGLAGVGTGELFF. CDR3 nucleotides: TGCGCCAGCAGCCAAGGGGGACTAGCGGGAGTTGGCACCGGGGAGCTGTTTTTT. The chain combines TRBV4-1 with TRBJ2-2; 14 nucleotides agree with TRBD2. Unmatched junction bases numbered 5, after V lost 1 base and J lost 4 bases. This CDR3 contains 18 residues. Germline CDR1 is MGHRA and CDR2 is YSYEKL.

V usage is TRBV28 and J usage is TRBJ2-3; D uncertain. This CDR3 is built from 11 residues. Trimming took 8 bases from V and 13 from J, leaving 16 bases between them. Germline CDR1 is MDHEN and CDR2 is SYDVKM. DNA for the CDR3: TGTGCCAGCCGTTCCATCGCCCTAGAGTATTTT. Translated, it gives CASRSIALEYF.

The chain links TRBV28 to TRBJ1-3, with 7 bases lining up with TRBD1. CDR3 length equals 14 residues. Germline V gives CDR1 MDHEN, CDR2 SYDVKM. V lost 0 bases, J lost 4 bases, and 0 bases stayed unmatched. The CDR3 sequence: CASSLWTGGNTIYF. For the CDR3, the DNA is TGTGCCAGCAGTTTATGGACAGGGGGAAACACCATATATTTT.

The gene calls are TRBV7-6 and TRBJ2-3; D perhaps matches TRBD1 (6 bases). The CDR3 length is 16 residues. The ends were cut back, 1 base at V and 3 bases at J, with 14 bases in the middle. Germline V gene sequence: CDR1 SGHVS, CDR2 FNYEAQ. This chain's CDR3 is CASSLVGSRGTDTQYF. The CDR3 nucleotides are TGTGCCAGCAGCTTAGTTGGGTCCAGGGGTACAGATACGCAGTATTTT.

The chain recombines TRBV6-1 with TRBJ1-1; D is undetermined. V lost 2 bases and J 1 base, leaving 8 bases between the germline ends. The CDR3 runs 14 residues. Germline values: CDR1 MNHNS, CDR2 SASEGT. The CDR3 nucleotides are TGTGCCAGCAGTGAAAGTGGACGGAACACTGAAGCTTTCTTT. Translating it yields CASSESGRNTEAFF.

This chain's CDR3 is CASSLRLYNEQFF. Here the CDR3 DNA reads TGCGCCAGCAGCCTTAGATTATACAATGAGCAGTTCTTC. The rearrangement joins TRBV4-3 to TRBJ2-1; D is uncertain. The V end was cut by 4 bases, the J end by 4 bases, with 8 bases between. Germline values: CDR1 LGHNA, CDR2 YSLEER. This CDR3 is built from 13 residues.

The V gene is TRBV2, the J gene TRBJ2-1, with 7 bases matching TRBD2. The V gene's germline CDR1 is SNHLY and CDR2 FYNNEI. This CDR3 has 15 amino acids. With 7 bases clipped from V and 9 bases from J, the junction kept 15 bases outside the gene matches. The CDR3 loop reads CASTGTGGEASEQFF. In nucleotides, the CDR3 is TGTGCCAGCACTGGGACGGGAGGTGAGGCCAGTGAGCAGTTCTTC. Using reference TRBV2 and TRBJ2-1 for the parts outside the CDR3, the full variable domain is EPEVTQTPSHQVTQMGQEVILRCVPISNHLYFYWYRQILGQKVEFLVSFYNNEISEKSEIFDDQFSVERPDGSNFTLKIRSTKLEDSAMYFCASTGTGGEASEQFFGPGTRLTVL.

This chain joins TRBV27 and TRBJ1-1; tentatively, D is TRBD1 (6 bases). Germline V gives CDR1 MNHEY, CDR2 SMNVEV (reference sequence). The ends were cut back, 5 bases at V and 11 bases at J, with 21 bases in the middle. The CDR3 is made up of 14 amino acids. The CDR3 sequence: CASSGSMGARRAFF. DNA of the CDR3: TGTGCCAGCAGTGGGAGTATGGGGGCGCGCAGGGCTTTCTTT.

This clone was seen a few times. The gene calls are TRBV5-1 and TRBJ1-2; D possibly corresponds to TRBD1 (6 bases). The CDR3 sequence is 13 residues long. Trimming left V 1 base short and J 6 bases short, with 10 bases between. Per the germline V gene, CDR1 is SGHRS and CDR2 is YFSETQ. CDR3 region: CASSLTGYHGYTF. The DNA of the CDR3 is TGCGCCAGCAGCTTGACAGGGTACCATGGCTACACCTTC.

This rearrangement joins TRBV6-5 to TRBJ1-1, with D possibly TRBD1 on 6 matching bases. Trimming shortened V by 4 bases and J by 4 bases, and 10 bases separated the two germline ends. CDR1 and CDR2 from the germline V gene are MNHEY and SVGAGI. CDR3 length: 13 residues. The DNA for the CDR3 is TGTGCCAGCAGTTCCGGGGGCGGCACTGAAGCTTTCTTT. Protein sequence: CASSSGGGTEAFF.

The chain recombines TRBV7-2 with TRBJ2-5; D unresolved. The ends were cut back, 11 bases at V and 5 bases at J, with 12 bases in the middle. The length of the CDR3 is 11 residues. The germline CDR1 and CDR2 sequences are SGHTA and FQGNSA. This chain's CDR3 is CASSDLETQYF. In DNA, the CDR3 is TGTGCCTCCTCGGACCTGGAGACCCAGTACTTC.

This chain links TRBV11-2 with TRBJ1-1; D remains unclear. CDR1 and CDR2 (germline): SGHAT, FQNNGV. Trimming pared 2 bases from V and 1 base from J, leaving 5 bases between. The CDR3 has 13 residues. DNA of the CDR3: TGTGCCAGCAGCTTAAAGGGGAACACTGAAGCTTTCTTT. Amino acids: CASSLKGNTEAFF.

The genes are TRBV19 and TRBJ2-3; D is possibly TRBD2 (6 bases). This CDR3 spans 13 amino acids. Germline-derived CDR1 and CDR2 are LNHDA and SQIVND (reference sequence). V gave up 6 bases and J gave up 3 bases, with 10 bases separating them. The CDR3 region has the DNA TGTGCCAGTAGGTCTCGGGGGACAGATACGCAGTATTTT. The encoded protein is CASRSRGTDTQYF.

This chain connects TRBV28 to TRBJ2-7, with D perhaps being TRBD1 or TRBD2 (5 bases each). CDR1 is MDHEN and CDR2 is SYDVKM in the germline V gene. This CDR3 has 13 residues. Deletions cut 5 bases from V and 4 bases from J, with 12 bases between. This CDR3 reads CASSHPEGYEQYF. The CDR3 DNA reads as TGTGCCAGCAGTCATCCTGAGGGGTACGAGCAGTACTTC.

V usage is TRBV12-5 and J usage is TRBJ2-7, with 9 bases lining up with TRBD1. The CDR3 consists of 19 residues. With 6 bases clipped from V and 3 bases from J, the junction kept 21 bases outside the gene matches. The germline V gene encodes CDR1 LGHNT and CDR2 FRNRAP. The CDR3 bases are TGTGCTAGTGGCTCTACCGGGACAGGGAGGTTCGGAGAGATCTACGAGCAGTACTTC. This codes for CASGSTGTGRFGEIYEQYF.

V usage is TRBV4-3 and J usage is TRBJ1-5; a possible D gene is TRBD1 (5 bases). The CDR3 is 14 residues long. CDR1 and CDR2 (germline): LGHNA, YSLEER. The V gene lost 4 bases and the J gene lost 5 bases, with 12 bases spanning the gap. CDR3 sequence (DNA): TGCGCCAGCAGCCCTCGGGACGGCGATCAGCCCCAGCATTTT. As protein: CASSPRDGDQPQHF.

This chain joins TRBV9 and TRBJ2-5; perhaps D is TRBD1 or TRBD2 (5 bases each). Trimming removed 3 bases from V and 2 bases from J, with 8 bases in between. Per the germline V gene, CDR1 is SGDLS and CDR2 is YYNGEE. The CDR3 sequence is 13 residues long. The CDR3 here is CASSARGQETQYF. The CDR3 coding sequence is TGTGCCAGCAGCGCGAGGGGTCAAGAGACCCAGTACTTC.

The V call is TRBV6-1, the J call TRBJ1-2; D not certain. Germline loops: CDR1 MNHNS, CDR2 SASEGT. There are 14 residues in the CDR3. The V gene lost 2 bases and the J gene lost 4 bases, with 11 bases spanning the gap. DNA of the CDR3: TGTGCCAGCAGTGAAACCGGCTCTTCCTATGGCTACACCTTC. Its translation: CASSETGSSYGYTF.

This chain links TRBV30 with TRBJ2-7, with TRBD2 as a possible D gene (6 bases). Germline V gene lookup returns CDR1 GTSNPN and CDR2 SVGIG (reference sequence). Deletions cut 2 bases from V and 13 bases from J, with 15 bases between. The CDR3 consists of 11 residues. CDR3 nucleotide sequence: TGTGCCTGGAGTAGTTCAGGGACTTCATACTTC. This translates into CAWSSSGTSYF.

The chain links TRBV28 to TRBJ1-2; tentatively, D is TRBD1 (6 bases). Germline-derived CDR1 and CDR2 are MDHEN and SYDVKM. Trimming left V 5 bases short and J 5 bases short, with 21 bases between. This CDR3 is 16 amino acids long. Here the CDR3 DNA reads TGTGCCAGCAGTAGCGGGAGACAGGCGAGGGCTTATGGCTACACCTTC. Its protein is CASSSGRQARAYGYTF.

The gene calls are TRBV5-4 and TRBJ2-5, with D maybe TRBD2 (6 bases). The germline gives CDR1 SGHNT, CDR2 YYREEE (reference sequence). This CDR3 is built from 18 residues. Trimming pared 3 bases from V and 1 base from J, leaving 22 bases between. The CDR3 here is CASSSPSGIGTPQETQYF. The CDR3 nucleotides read TGTGCCAGCAGCTCTCCTTCGGGCATCGGGACTCCCCAAGAGACCCAGTACTTC.

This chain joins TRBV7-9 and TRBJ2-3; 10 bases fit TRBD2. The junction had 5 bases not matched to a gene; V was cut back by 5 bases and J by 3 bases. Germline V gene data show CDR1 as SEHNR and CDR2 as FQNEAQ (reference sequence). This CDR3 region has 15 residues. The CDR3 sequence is CASSPQRGGTDTQYF. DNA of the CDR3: TGTGCCAGCAGCCCACAGCGGGGGGGAACAGATACGCAGTATTTT.

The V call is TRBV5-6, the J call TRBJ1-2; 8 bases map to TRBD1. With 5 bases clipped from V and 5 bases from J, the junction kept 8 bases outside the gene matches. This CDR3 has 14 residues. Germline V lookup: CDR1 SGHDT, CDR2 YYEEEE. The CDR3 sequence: CASRSRGLKYGYTF. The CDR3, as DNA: TGTGCCAGCAGATCCAGGGGGCTGAAGTATGGCTACACCTTC.

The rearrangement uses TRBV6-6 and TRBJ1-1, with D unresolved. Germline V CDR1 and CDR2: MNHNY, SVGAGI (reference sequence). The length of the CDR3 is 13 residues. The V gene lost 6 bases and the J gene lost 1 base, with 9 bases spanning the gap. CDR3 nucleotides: TGTGCCAGCAGACGTCAGAGGAACACTGAAGCTTTCTTT. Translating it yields CASRRQRNTEAFF.

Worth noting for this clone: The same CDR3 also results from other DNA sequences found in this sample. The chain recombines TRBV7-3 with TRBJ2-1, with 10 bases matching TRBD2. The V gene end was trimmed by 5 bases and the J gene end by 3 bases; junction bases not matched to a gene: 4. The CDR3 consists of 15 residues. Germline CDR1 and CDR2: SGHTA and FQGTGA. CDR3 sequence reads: CASSPGTSDYNEQFF. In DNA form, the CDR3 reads TGTGCCAGCAGCCCGGGGACTAGCGACTACAATGAGCAGTTCTTC.

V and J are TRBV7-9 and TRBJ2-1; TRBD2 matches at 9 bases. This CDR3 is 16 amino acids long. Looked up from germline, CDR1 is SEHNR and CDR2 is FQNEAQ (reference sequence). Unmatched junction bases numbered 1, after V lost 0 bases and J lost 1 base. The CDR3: CASSLALAGSYNEQFF. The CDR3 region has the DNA TGTGCCAGCAGCTTAGCGCTAGCGGGATCCTACAATGAGCAGTTCTTC.

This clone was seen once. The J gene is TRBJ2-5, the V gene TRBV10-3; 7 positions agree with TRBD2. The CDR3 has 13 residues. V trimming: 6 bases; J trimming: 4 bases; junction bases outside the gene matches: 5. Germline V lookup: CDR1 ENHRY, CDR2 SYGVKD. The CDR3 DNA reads TGTGCCATCAGGCCCCCGGGAGGAGAGACCCAGTACTTC. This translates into CAIRPPGGETQYF.